Following are 27 T cell receptor beta chains from one sample sequenced in a study of blood T cell repertoires in COVID-19. The method was immunoSEQ multiplex PCR; TCRdb's version includes in-frame clones alone and lacks a portion of them. Found here are about 240,000 clones, more than 80% of them singletons; the top ten hold over 4.5%. Material: peripheral blood. The receptor source for this set is a human donor in a cohort sampled during active COVID-19.

The rearrangement uses TRBV27 and TRBJ2-1, with a tentative D call TRBD2 (7 bases). From germline, CDR1 is MNHEY and CDR2 SMNVEV (reference sequence). The CDR3 loop spans 14 amino acids. With 6 bases removed from V and 7 bases from J, the gap between germline ends came to 16 bases. As DNA, the CDR3 is TGTGCCAGCAGGAGGGGGGGTCGGTATAATGAGCAGTTCTTC. It encodes CASRRGGRYNEQFF.

The chain carries TRBV15 and TRBJ2-1, with 8 bases fitting TRBD1. CDR3 length: 16 residues. Germline V lookup: CDR1 LNHNV, CDR2 YYDKDF (reference sequence). The V segment lost 5 bases and the J segment 5 bases; nucleotides outside the gene matches: 11. The CDR3 reads CATSPRRTGINNEQFF. The CDR3 nucleotides read TGTGCCACCAGCCCCCGAAGGACAGGGATAAACAATGAGCAGTTCTTC.

The CDR3 nucleotides read TGTGCCAGCAGCTCCCCCGGACAGGGGGCGAGAGGCTACACCTTC. Encoded protein: CASSSPGQGARGYTF. This chain connects TRBV5-4 to TRBJ1-2; 11 bases are a match to TRBD1. V trimming: 3 bases; J trimming: 8 bases; junction bases outside the gene matches: 9. This CDR3 contains 15 residues. Germline lookup yields CDR1 SGHNT and CDR2 YYREEE (reference sequence). The full variable domain, its missing parts supplied by reference TRBV5-4 and TRBJ1-2, is ETGVTQSPTHLIKTRGQQVTLRCSSQSGHNTVSWYQQALGQGPQFIFQYYREEENGRGNFPPRFSGLQFPNYSSELNVNALELDDSALYLCASSSPGQGARGYTFGSGTRLTVV.

V usage is TRBV28 and J usage is TRBJ2-5; D possibly corresponds to TRBD1 (6 bases). The V and J ends lost 2 bases and 4 bases respectively, with 8 bases between them. Germline assignment: CDR1 MDHEN and CDR2 SYDVKM. This CDR3 is built from 13 residues. The CDR3 spells CASSLGQLETQYF. Written as DNA, the CDR3 is TGTGCCAGCAGTTTAGGACAGCTAGAGACCCAGTACTTC.

V is TRBV5-4 and J is TRBJ2-2, with 16 bases fitting TRBD2. The V and J ends lost 4 bases and 5 bases, in that order; junction bases with no gene match: 2. This CDR3 comprises 16 residues. Germline lookup yields CDR1 SGHNT and CDR2 YYREEE (reference sequence). The CDR3 spells CASSRGLAGGTGELFF. The DNA for the CDR3 is TGTGCCAGCAGCCGGGGACTAGCGGGAGGGACCGGGGAGCTGTTTTTT.

The chain is built from TRBV7-3 and TRBJ2-1; 12 bases are shared with TRBD2. The CDR3 runs 19 residues. The V gene's germline CDR1 is SGHTA and CDR2 FQGTGA. J gave up 0 bases and V 2 bases, and 8 bases lay outside the gene matches. CDR3 nucleotide sequence: TGTGCCAGCAGCTTAGATGGGACTAGCGGGTCTAGCTCCTACAATGAGCAGTTCTTC. It translates to CASSLDGTSGSSSYNEQFF.

V usage is TRBV9 and J usage is TRBJ1-2; D might be TRBD1 (5 bases). CDR3 length: 12 amino acids. The germline V gene has CDR1 SGDLS and CDR2 YYNGEE. The V end was cut by 2 bases, the J end by 4 bases, with 6 bases between. The DNA for the CDR3 is TGTGCCAGCAGCGTTGACAGCTATGGCTACACCTTC. Amino acids: CASSVDSYGYTF.

The chain couples TRBV6-5 to TRBJ2-1, with 9 bases aligning to TRBD1. Trimming at V came to 7 bases and at J to 3 bases, leaving 7 bases not matched to a gene. This CDR3 contains 15 residues. The germline CDR1 and CDR2 sequences are MNHEY and SVGAGI. The CDR3 DNA is TGTGCCAGCATTCCGGGACAGGGATTCTACAATGAGCAGTTCTTC. Translating it yields CASIPGQGFYNEQFF.

The rearrangement uses TRBV3-1 (or the pseudogene TRBV3-2) and TRBJ1-6; a possible D gene is TRBD1 (5 bases). V gave up 1 base and J gave up 6 bases, with 10 bases separating them. This CDR3 comprises 15 residues. Per germline, CDR1 LGHDT and CDR2 YNNKEL (reference sequence). The CDR3 nucleotides are TGTGCCAGCAGCCAAGGGACACGCACTAATTCACCCCTCCACTTT. Translation gives CASSQGTRTNSPLHF.

The genes are TRBV19 and TRBJ2-7; 7 bases line up with TRBD1. V gave up 3 bases and J gave up 3 bases; unmatched junction bases: 5. The CDR3 extends over 14 amino acids. The germline V gene has CDR1 LNHDA and CDR2 SQIVND (reference sequence). The CDR3 nucleotides read TGTGCCAGTAGTATTGACGGGACAGTCTACGAGCAGTACTTC. It codes for CASSIDGTVYEQYF. Using reference TRBV19 and TRBJ2-7 for the parts outside the CDR3, the full variable domain is DGGITQSPKYLFRKEGQNVTLSCEQNLNHDAMYWYRQDPGQGLRLIYYSQIVNDFQKGDIAEGYSVSREKKESFPLTVTSAQKNPTAFYLCASSIDGTVYEQYFGPGTRLTVT.

The genes are TRBV6-6 and TRBJ2-5; no firm D call. Germline CDR1 is MNHNY and CDR2 is SVGAGI (reference sequence). CDR3 size: 13 residues. The V gene lost 7 bases and the J gene lost 1 base, with 10 bases spanning the gap. The CDR3 is CASTLTFQETQYF. DNA of the CDR3: TGTGCCAGCACCCTGACATTCCAAGAGACCCAGTACTTC.

This clone has just one count. The gene calls are TRBV25-1 and TRBJ1-6, with D unresolved. CDR1 MGHDK and CDR2 SYGVNS come from the germline V gene. The germline V and J ends were trimmed by 1 base and 0 bases, with 4 bases remaining between them. This CDR3 spans 15 amino acids. Here the CDR3 DNA reads TGTGCCAGCAGTGAATCAGGCTCCTATAATTCACCCCTCCACTTT. Its translation is CASSESGSYNSPLHF.

The chain recombines TRBV19 with TRBJ2-6; no clear D. Germline lookup yields CDR1 LNHDA and CDR2 SQIVND (reference sequence). V lost 10 bases and J lost 0, with 13 bases in between. The CDR3 length is 15 residues. The CDR3, as DNA: TGTGCCACCCGCCCCGGTCACTCTGGGGCCAACGTCCTGACTTTC. Translated, it gives CATRPGHSGANVLTF.

This sequence joins TRBV2 and TRBJ2-7, with 7 bases matching TRBD2. Trimming at V came to 4 bases and at J to 4 bases, leaving 13 bases not matched to a gene. This CDR3 is 16 amino acids long. Germline V gene sequence: CDR1 SNHLY, CDR2 FYNNEI. The CDR3 nucleotides read TGTGCCAGCAGTGGGGAGGCTAGCGGACTTCCTTACGAGCAGTACTTC. Protein product: CASSGEASGLPYEQYF.

The J gene is TRBJ2-1, the V gene TRBV10-3; D perhaps matches TRBD2 (5 bases). V lost 4 bases and J lost 2, with 12 bases in between. Germline V gene sequence: CDR1 ENHRY, CDR2 SYGVKD. The CDR3 covers 15 residues. The CDR3 DNA sequence: TGTGCCATCAGTGGACCGTGGGAGCCCTACAATGAGCAGTTCTTC. Residues: CAISGPWEPYNEQFF.

The chain employs TRBV21-1 and TRBJ2-5; the D call TRBD2 from the table was never checked on the DNA. TRBV21-1 corresponds to a pseudogene. There are 11 residues in the CDR3. CDR3 sequence (DNA): TGTGCCCGGCGGGTGGGAGAGACCCAGTACTTC. Translation: CARRVGETQYF.

This clone was observed a single time. The rearrangement uses TRBV18 and TRBJ1-2; 10 bases line up with TRBD1. There are 15 residues in the CDR3. Germline lookup yields CDR1 KGHSH and CDR2 LQKENI. J was trimmed by 6 bases and V by 5 bases; bases with no gene match: 9. DNA for the CDR3: TGTGCCAGCTCATCGACAGGGGGCAGCTCCGATGGCTACACCTTC. Translating it yields CASSSTGGSSDGYTF.

The chain uses TRBV21-1 and TRBJ1-5; whether TRBD1, the table's D call, matches the DNA was not checked. TRBV21-1 is given as a pseudogene. The CDR3 runs to 14 residues. Here the CDR3 DNA reads TGTGCCAGCATCCGAGAGGGGGAGTCTCAGCCCCAGCATTTT. Encoded protein: CASIREGESQPQHF.

The V call is TRBV14, the J call TRBJ2-1; 7 bases map to TRBD2. V dropped 4 bases and J dropped 5; count of bases not matched to a gene: 8. The CDR3 length is 15 residues. CDR1 is SGHDN, CDR2 FVKESK, per germline. CDR3 amino acids: CASSRASGFNNEQFF. The DNA of the CDR3 is TGTGCCAGCAGCCGGGCTAGCGGATTTAACAATGAGCAGTTCTTC. Filled out from reference TRBV14 and TRBJ2-1, the complete variable domain reads EAGVTQFPSHSVIEKGQTVTLRCDPISGHDNLYWYRRVMGKEIKFLLHFVKESKQDESGMPNNRFLAERTGGTYSTLKVQPAELEDSGVYFCASSRASGFNNEQFFGPGTRLTVL.

This chain links TRBV29-1 with TRBJ1-2; D may be TRBD1 (6 bases). The V gene lost 7 bases and the J gene lost 4 bases, with 16 bases spanning the gap. Germline-derived CDR1 and CDR2 are SQVTM and ANQGSEA. CDR3 length: 13 residues. The CDR3 DNA is TGCAGCGCCGGACAGTCTGGGAGCTATGGCTACACCTTC. It codes for CSAGQSGSYGYTF.

The chain employs TRBV9 and TRBJ2-1, with 11 bases fitting TRBD1. The CDR3 has 16 residues. V shed 4 bases and J 7 bases; nucleotides not matched to a gene: 10. Germline V gene lookup returns CDR1 SGDLS and CDR2 YYNGEE. This CDR3 is CASSILDRGLANEQFF. CDR3 DNA: TGTGCCAGCAGCATCCTGGACAGGGGGCTAGCGAATGAGCAGTTCTTC.

V gene TRBV30 combines with J gene TRBJ1-2, with D perhaps TRBD1 (5 bases). Trimming removed 0 bases from V and 0 bases from J, with 11 bases in between. The germline CDR1 and CDR2 sequences are GTSNPN and SVGIG (reference sequence). The CDR3 totals 15 residues. The CDR3 DNA reads TGTGCCTGGAGTGTACGAAGGACAACTAACTATGGCTACACCTTC. Encoded protein: CAWSVRRTTNYGYTF. The complete variable domain, with remaining parts taken from reference TRBV30 and TRBJ1-2, reads SQTIHQWPATLVQPVGSPLSLECTVEGTSNPNLYWYRQAAGRGLQLLFYSVGIGQISSEVPQNLSASRPQDRQFILSSKKLLLSDSGFYLCAWSVRRTTNYGYTFGSGTRLTVV.

V usage is TRBV6-2 or TRBV6-3 and J usage is TRBJ2-1, with D unclear. The CDR3 consists of 16 residues. Germline V gene data show CDR1 as MNHEY and CDR2 as SVGEGT. Trimming shortened V by 5 bases and J by 0 bases, and 14 bases separated the two germline ends. CDR3 sequence (DNA): TGTGCCAGCAGTCCCAGACTTGATCCCTCCTACAATGAGCAGTTCTTC. Amino acids: CASSPRLDPSYNEQFF.

This clone has a single count. The chain couples TRBV7-2 to TRBJ2-1, with a possible D match to TRBD2 (5 bases). From germline, CDR1 is SGHTA and CDR2 FQGNSA. The CDR3 is made up of 14 amino acids. The germline V and J ends were trimmed by 0 bases and 5 bases, with 8 bases remaining between them. CDR3 loop: CASSLAVGNNEQFF. The CDR3 bases are TGTGCCAGCAGCTTAGCCGTCGGGAACAATGAGCAGTTCTTC.

The table lists this clone with a count of one. This CDR3 reads CASSSGAEYGYTF. CDR3 sequence (DNA): TGTGCCAGCAGTTCAGGGGCCGAATATGGCTACACCTTC. The chain links TRBV7-2 to TRBJ1-2; D may be TRBD1 (6 bases). CDR1 and CDR2 (germline): SGHTA, FQGNSA. V lost 6 bases and J lost 5, with 13 bases in between. The CDR3 has 13 residues.

In this sample, this clone turned up once. The chain is built from TRBV10-3 and TRBJ1-2; D possibly corresponds to TRBD1 (5 bases). The CDR3 is 17 residues long. Deletions cut 2 bases from V and 4 bases from J, with 20 bases between. Looked up from germline, CDR1 is ENHRY and CDR2 is SYGVKD. CDR3 region: CAISEVVRVRSRYGYTF. CDR3 sequence (DNA): TGTGCCATCAGTGAGGTCGTCAGGGTAAGGTCGCGCTATGGCTACACCTTC.

This clone was detected once. The chain recombines TRBV6-6 with TRBJ1-5, with a weak D call TRBD1 (5 bases). The CDR3 runs to 14 residues. The V gene's germline CDR1 is MNHNY and CDR2 SVGAGI (reference sequence). V was cut by 7 bases and J by 8 bases, with 18 bases left in between. DNA for the CDR3: TGTGCCAGCACTGGCAGGGTGGTATCTGAGCCCCAGCATTTT. Translated: CASTGRVVSEPQHF.